The 15 T cell receptor beta chains below all came from one sample that was sequenced in a study of T cell responses to AZD1222 COVID-19 vaccine. Here immunoSEQ multiplex PCR was the method, and the copy in TCRdb shows in-frame clones only, minus some. The table has 100,000 to 150,000 clones, about nine tenths seen once. The sequenced sample was peripheral blood, obtained on day 0 of AZD1222 vaccination. All receptors come from an adult in good health.

The gene calls are TRBV5-4 and TRBJ2-2; D is possibly TRBD1 or TRBD2 (5 bases each). The CDR3 is 16 residues long. The germline V and J ends were trimmed by 4 bases and 7 bases, with 20 bases remaining between them. The germline V gene encodes CDR1 SGHNT and CDR2 YYREEE (reference sequence). The CDR3 is CASSDPTSEGNGELFF. CDR3 bases: TGTGCCAGCAGCGATCCTACCTCCGAGGGGAACGGGGAGCTGTTTTTT.

V is TRBV12-3 or TRBV12-4 and J is TRBJ2-1; D is perhaps TRBD1 or TRBD2 (5 bases each). CDR3 size: 13 residues. V shed 5 bases and J shed 8 bases, with 13 bases lying between them. The CDR3 region is CASSRPGLDEQFF. CDR3 nucleotide sequence: TGTGCCAGCAGTCGTCCGGGGCTCGATGAGCAGTTCTTC.

The chain joins TRBV29-1 to TRBJ1-2; no definite D call. The V end was cut by 2 bases, the J end by 0 bases, with 13 bases between. Germline CDR1 SQVTM, CDR2 ANQGSEA. The CDR3 loop spans 15 amino acids. CDR3 coding DNA: TGCAGCGTTGAAATCTCGGACGGACCTAACTATGGCTACACCTTC. The encoded protein is CSVEISDGPNYGYTF. The variable domain in full, completed from reference TRBV29-1 and TRBJ1-2, reads SAVISQKPSRDICQRGTSLTIQCQVDSQVTMMFWYRQQPGQSLTLIATANQGSEATYESGFVIDKFPISRPNLTFSTLTVSNMSPEDSSIYLCSVEISDGPNYGYTFGSGTRLTVV.

The chain employs TRBV5-6 and TRBJ1-4; a weak D match, TRBD1 (5 bases). Germline-derived CDR1 and CDR2 are SGHDT and YYEEEE. The CDR3 has 15 residues. The V end was cut by 9 bases, the J end by 6 bases, with 21 bases between. CDR3 in amino acids: CATHTRVGRDEKLFF. Here the CDR3 DNA reads TGTGCCACCCATACTAGGGTTGGCAGGGATGAAAAACTGTTTTTT.

V is TRBV25-1 and J is TRBJ2-7; 12 nucleotides match TRBD2. From germline, CDR1 is MGHDK and CDR2 SYGVNS. This CDR3 is built from 16 residues. V lost 3 bases and J lost 2; bases outside the gene matches: 5. CDR3 in DNA: TGTGCCAGCAGTGAGACTAGCGGGGGTAGGACCTACGAGCAGTACTTC. The encoded protein is CASSETSGGRTYEQYF.

The V gene is TRBV29-1, the J gene TRBJ2-1; D remains unclear. The CDR3 is made up of 12 amino acids. The germline CDR1 and CDR2 sequences are SQVTM and ANQGSEA. With 0 bases removed from V and 4 bases from J, the gap between germline ends came to 4 bases. The CDR3 protein is CSVEERYNEQFF. In DNA form, the CDR3 reads TGCAGCGTTGAAGAGAGGTACAATGAGCAGTTCTTC.

The chain links TRBV6-5 to TRBJ1-4; D unclear. The CDR3 spans 15 residues. V shed 8 bases and J shed 2 bases, with 15 bases lying between them. CDR1 is MNHEY and CDR2 is SVGAGI in the germline V gene. CDR3 in amino acids: CASQETDLTNEKLFF. CDR3 in DNA: TGTGCCAGCCAGGAAACGGATCTTACTAATGAAAAACTGTTTTTT.

The V call is TRBV4-1, the J call TRBJ2-5, with D perhaps matching TRBD1 (5 bases). The V gene's germline CDR1 is MGHRA and CDR2 YSYEKL. The V end was cut by 0 bases, the J end by 0 bases, with 8 bases between. The CDR3 length is 15 residues. The CDR3 is CASSQDSRDQETQYF. The CDR3 DNA is TGCGCCAGCAGCCAAGATTCCAGGGACCAAGAGACCCAGTACTTC.

V is TRBV7-2 and J is TRBJ2-7, with no clear D. The germline V gene encodes CDR1 SGHTA and CDR2 FQGNSA. Trimming shortened V by 1 base and J by 2 bases, and 9 bases separated the two germline ends. The CDR3 spans 14 residues. CDR3 coding DNA: TGTGCCAGCAGCTTAGGGCTGATGACCTACGAGCAGTACTTC. It encodes CASSLGLMTYEQYF. The complete variable domain, with remaining parts taken from reference TRBV7-2 and TRBJ2-7, reads GAGVSQSPSNKVTEKGKDVELRCDPISGHTALYWYRQSLGQGLEFLIYFQGNSAPDKSGLPSDRFSAERTGGSVSTLTIQRTQQEDSAVYLCASSLGLMTYEQYFGPGTRLTVT.

This clone was observed once. The J gene is TRBJ2-1, the V gene TRBV3-1 (or the pseudogene TRBV3-2); TRBD2 matches 9 bases. J gave up 7 bases and V 6 bases, and 13 bases lay outside the gene matches. Germline V gene lookup returns CDR1 LGHDT and CDR2 YNNKEL (reference sequence). This CDR3 is built from 16 residues. The CDR3 region has the DNA TGTGCCAGCAGTCCCCGACTAGCGGCCGGGCAGAATGAGCAGTTCTTC. Translating gives CASSPRLAAGQNEQFF.

V usage is TRBV2 and J usage is TRBJ2-1, with D perhaps TRBD1 or TRBD2 (5 bases each). Trimming left V 5 bases short and J 6 bases short, with 17 bases between. Germline V lookup: CDR1 SNHLY, CDR2 FYNNEI. The CDR3 has 15 residues. CDR3 sequence reads: CASSYTGPLPNEQFF. The DNA for the CDR3 is TGTGCCAGCAGTTATACGGGACCCCTCCCCAATGAGCAGTTCTTC.

The chain couples TRBV28 to TRBJ2-4; D is possibly TRBD1 (5 bases). CDR1 and CDR2 from the germline V gene are MDHEN and SYDVKM. V lost 6 bases to trimming and J lost 0 bases, with 9 bases between them. The CDR3 extends over 14 amino acids. The CDR3 region is CASSYRGAKNIQYF. The CDR3, as DNA: TGTGCCAGCAGCTATAGGGGAGCCAAAAACATTCAGTACTTC.

The chain carries TRBV14 and TRBJ1-4; D remains ambiguous. This CDR3 has 17 amino acids. V lost 0 bases to trimming and J lost 3 bases, with 14 bases between them. CDR1 is SGHDN, CDR2 FVKESK, per germline. This chain's CDR3 is CASSQESRRAPNEKLFF. The DNA of the CDR3 is TGTGCCAGCAGCCAAGAGTCAAGAAGGGCCCCTAATGAAAAACTGTTTTTT.

This chain connects TRBV7-8 to TRBJ2-5; the match to TRBD1 covers 12 bases. This CDR3 region has 17 residues. V trimming: 5 bases; J trimming: 4 bases; junction bases outside the gene matches: 11. Germline CDR1 is SGHVS and CDR2 is FQNEAQ. Here the CDR3 reads CASSPLGTGGGGETQYF. The DNA of the CDR3 is TGTGCCAGCAGCCCACTAGGGACAGGGGGCGGAGGAGAGACCCAGTACTTC.

CDR3 DNA: TGTGCCAGCAGTTTAAATAGGGGGGGACAGGGAAGGAATGAGCAGTTCTTC. Translating gives CASSLNRGGQGRNEQFF. V is TRBV28 and J is TRBJ2-1; 9 bases match TRBD1. The CDR3 runs 17 residues. V trimming: 2 bases; J trimming: 7 bases; junction bases outside the gene matches: 12. Per germline, CDR1 MDHEN and CDR2 SYDVKM.